This T cell receptor (beta chain) is drawn from a study of blood T cell repertoires in COVID-19. The data were produced by immunoSEQ multiplex PCR, yet TCRdb's version contains in-frame clones alone and is incomplete. The sample includes under 350,000 clones, just over 85% seen only once; the top ten take about 4.2%. V shed 0 bases, J shed 5 bases, and the junction held 6 bases outside the gene matches. Germline V gene lookup returns CDR1 LGHNA and CDR2 YNFKEQ. This CDR3 is 16 amino acids long. The chain recombines TRBV4-2 with TRBJ2-5; 10 bases map to TRBD2. The sequenced material came from PBMCs or T cells enriched from blood (not recorded which). The sequence derives from a woman between 40 and 50 years old with acute COVID-19. CDR3 sequence (DNA): TGTGCCAGCAGCCAAGATTACACTAGCGGGGAGGAGACCCAGTACTTC. Its protein is CASSQDYTSGEETQYF.